This TCR beta chain was recovered during a study of CD8+ T cells in alopecia areata. Study information: A regimen of oral tofacitinib, 5 to 10 mg twice daily, was given to treated patients. Dosing with tofacitinib proceeded for 6 to 18 months, followed by 6 months off drug.

This clone occurred a few times. Germline V gene sequence: CDR1 SGHTA, CDR2 FQGTGA. The CDR3 has 15 amino acids. V lost 5 bases to trimming and J lost 6 bases; unmatched junction nucleotides: 9. Following RNA extraction, reverse transcription yielded cDNA that acted as the sequencing template. This table comes from immunoSEQ multiplex PCR, and its TCRdb copy is limited to in-frame clones, with some not included. The repertoire holds some 170,000 clones, with around 50% as singletons. In alopecia areata patients, both lesional scalp punch biopsies and peripheral blood were collected. CD4+ and CD8+ T cells were sorted from PBMCs stained for CD3, CD4 and CD8.

The origin of this receptor is a human donor with alopecia areata. The gene calls are TRBV7-3 and TRBJ1-4; 7 positions match TRBD1. The sample in question was CD4+ T cells sorted from blood, obtained at week 0. The CDR3 reads CASSLKTGSHEKLFF. In nucleotides, the CDR3 is TGTGCCAGCAGCCTGAAGACAGGGTCCCATGAAAAACTGTTTTTT.